The present T cell receptor beta chain was sequenced within a study of CD8+CD57+ T cells in acquired aplastic anemia. Study-wide background: The study obtained an average of roughly 2.9 ug of DNA from sorted CD4+ and CD8+ cells.

Germline V gene lookup returns CDR1 SGHAT and CDR2 FQNNGV. V gave up 3 bases and J gave up 7 bases, with 16 bases separating them. This CDR3 has 16 amino acids. This clonotype was detected only a few times. The use of genomic DNA as template underpinned the TCR beta VDJ and CDR3 profiling. MiXCR was run by TCRdb on the reads, yielding one entry per CDR3 protein. This sample has 400,000 to 600,000 distinct CDR3 sequences; about a third occur once, and the top ten carry 0.75% to 0.95%. All patients picked for sequencing had shown, by flow cytometry, an expansion of CD8+CD57+ cells. The clonotype comes from a human donor with aplastic anemia. The chain has TRBV11-2 and TRBJ1-6; D is ambiguous. Sequencing was done on a sample of sorted CD4+, CD8+, or CD8+CD57+ T cells (not recorded which) from PBMCs. The CDR3 DNA is TGTGCCAGCAGCTTTTTTGAGGGCGGTCCGAATTCACCCCTCCACTTT. It yields the protein CASSFFEGGPNSPLHF.